A selection of T cell receptor beta chains follows, all from one sample in a study of shared clonotypes between healthy human individuals. Assay used: immunoSEQ multiplex PCR; TCRdb lists only in-frame clones, some missing. The sample consists of approximately 2.4 million clones, about 94% of them appearing once. Input material: naive CD4+ T cells sorted from blood. These receptors were taken from a man aged 18 to 30 in good health. CDR3s include the opening cysteine and the closing phenylalanine or tryptophan. A D gene is named only where the DNA matches it firmly. Clone size, where shown, is once, few, many, or a class for clones that have expanded.

abundance	d_gene	v_gene	j_gene	CDR3aa	CDR3nt
NA	TRBD1	TRBV6-5	TRBJ1-3	CASSFRDSLSGNTIYF	TGTGCCAGCAGTTTCCGGGACAGCCTCTCTGGAAACACCATATATTTT
once	NA	TRBV27	TRBJ2-2	CASSFGSHTGELFF	TGTGCCAGCAGTTTTGGGTCTCACACCGGGGAGCTGTTTTTT
NA	NA	TRBV6-5	TRBJ1-1	CASRSLGTEAFF	TGTGCCAGCAGGTCCCTCGGCACTGAAGCTTTCTTT
NA	TRBD1	TRBV30	TRBJ1-1	CAWRQGAGTEAFF	TGTGCCTGGAGACAGGGGGCTGGGACTGAAGCTTTCTTT
NA	NA	TRBV6-5	TRBJ2-5	CASSYTGSETQYF	TGTGCCAGCAGTTACACAGGGTCAGAGACCCAGTACTTC
NA	NA	TRBV19	TRBJ2-3	CASRDLVPDTQYF	TGTGCCAGTAGGGACCTAGTACCAGATACGCAGTATTTT
NA	NA	TRBV19	TRBJ2-2	CASRRTGELFF	TGTGCCAGTAGACGGACGGGGGAGCTGTTTTTT
few	NA	TRBV7-2	TRBJ1-2	CASSSDTYGYTF	TGTGCCAGCAGCTCCGACACCTATGGCTACACCTTC
NA	TRBD2	TRBV11-2	TRBJ2-5	CASSLAGLAGETQYF	TGTGCCAGCAGCTTAGCCGGACTAGCGGGGGAGACCCAGTACTTC
NA	TRBD2	TRBV19	TRBJ2-3	CASSFGTSGLADTQYF	TGTGCCAGTAGTTTCGGGACTAGCGGGTTGGCAGATACGCAGTATTTT
once	TRBD1	TRBV7-9	TRBJ1-1	CASKLQFGTELVVGKTFF	TGTGCCAGCAAGCTCCAATTTGGGACAGAATTGGTGGTGGGTAAGACTTTCTTT
NA	NA	TRBV14	TRBJ1-6	CASSQAPFAKSYNSPLHF	TGTGCCAGCAGCCAAGCCCCATTCGCCAAGTCCTATAATTCACCCCTCCACTTT
NA	TRBD1	TRBV6-6	TRBJ1-4	CASSTGGREKLFF	TGTGCCAGCAGTACAGGGGGCAGGGAAAAACTGTTTTTT
NA	NA	TRBV7-2	TRBJ2-7	CASSLGRAEQYF	TGTGCCAGCAGCTTAGGACGAGCCGAGCAGTACTTC
NA	TRBD2	TRBV19	TRBJ2-7	CASSIPLAGADEQYF	TGTGCCAGTAGTATCCCCCTAGCGGGAGCAGACGAGCAGTACTTC
NA	NA	TRBV28	TRBJ1-2	CASTPLGSDYFGYTF	TGTGCCAGCACTCCTCTGGGCTCCGACTACTTTGGCTACACCTTC
NA	TRBD1	TRBV7-2	TRBJ2-5	CASSKQGGVETQYF	TGTGCCAGCAGCAAACAGGGGGGTGTGGAGACCCAGTACTTC
NA	NA	TRBV6-5	TRBJ1-1	CASFQGMNTEAFF	TGTGCCAGCTTCCAGGGGATGAACACTGAAGCTTTCTTT
NA	TRBD2	TRBV5-5	TRBJ2-2	CASSERGPGELFF	TGTGCCAGCAGCGAGCGGGGCCCCGGGGAGCTGTTTTTT
NA	NA	TRBV5-1	TRBJ1-1	CASLIGEPEAFF	TGCGCCAGCTTGATAGGGGAACCTGAAGCTTTCTTT
once	NA	TRBV5-1	TRBJ1-4	CASSRDSYEDEKLFF	TGCGCCAGCAGCAGGGACTCATACGAGGATGAAAAACTGTTTTTT
NA	TRBD1	TRBV7-9	TRBJ1-1	CASIPGQLNTEAFF	TGTGCCAGCATCCCGGGACAGTTGAACACTGAAGCTTTCTTT
NA	NA	TRBV7-2	TRBJ2-7	CASSLQGHLTYEQYF	TGTGCCAGCAGCTTGCAGGGCCACCTTACCTACGAGCAGTACTTC
NA	NA	TRBV10-1	TRBJ2-7	CASSEKVSYEQYF	TGCGCCAGCAGTGAGAAGGTTTCCTACGAGCAGTACTTC
NA	NA	TRBV2	TRBJ2-3	CASSAGEDTQYF	TGTGCCAGCAGTGCCGGGGAGGATACGCAGTATTTT
NA	TRBD1	TRBV7-2	TRBJ1-1	CASSFDRGDSKAFF	TGTGCCAGCAGCTTCGATAGGGGGGACAGTAAAGCTTTCTTT